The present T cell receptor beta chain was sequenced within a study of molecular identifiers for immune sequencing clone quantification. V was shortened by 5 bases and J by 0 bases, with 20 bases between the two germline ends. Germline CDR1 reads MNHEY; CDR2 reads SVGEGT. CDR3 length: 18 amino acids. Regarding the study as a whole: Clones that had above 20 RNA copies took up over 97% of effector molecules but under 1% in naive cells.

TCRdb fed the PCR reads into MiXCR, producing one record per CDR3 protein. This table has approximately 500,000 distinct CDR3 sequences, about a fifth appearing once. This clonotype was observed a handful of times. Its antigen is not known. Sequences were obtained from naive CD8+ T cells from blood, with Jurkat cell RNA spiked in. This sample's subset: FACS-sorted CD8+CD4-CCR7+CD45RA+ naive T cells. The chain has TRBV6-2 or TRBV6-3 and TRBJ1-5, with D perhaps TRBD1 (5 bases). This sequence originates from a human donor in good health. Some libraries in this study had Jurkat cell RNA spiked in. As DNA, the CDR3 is TGTGCCAGCAGTCCCGCCAATCAGGGTGGCTATAGCAATCAGCCCCAGCATTTT. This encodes CASSPANQGGYSNQPQHF.